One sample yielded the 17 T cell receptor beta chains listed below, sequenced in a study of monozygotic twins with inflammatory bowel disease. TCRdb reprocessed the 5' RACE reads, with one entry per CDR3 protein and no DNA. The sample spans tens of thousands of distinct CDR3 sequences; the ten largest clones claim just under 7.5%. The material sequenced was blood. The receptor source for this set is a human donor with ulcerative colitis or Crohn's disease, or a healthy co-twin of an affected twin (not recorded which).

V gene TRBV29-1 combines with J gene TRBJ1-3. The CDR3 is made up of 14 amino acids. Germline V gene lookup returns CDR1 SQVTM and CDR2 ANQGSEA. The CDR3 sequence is CSVGGTDTGNTIYF.

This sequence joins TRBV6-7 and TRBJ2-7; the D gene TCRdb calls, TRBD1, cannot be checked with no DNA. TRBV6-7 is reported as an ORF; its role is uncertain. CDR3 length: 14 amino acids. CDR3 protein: CASSYPDRLYEQYF.

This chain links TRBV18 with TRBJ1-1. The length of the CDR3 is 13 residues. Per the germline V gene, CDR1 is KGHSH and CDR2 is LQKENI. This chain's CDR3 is CASSPGENTEAFF.

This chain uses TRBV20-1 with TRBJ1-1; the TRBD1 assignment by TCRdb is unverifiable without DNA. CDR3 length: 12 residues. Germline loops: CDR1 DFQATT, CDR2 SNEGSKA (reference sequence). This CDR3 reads CSAFGDRTEAFF.

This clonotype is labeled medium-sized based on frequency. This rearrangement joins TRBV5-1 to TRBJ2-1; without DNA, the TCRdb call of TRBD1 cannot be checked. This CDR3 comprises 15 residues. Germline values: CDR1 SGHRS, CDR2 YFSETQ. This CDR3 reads CASATGFASYNEQFF.

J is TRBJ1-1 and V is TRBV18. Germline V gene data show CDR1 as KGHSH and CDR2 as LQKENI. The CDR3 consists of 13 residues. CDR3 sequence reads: CASSPPAKAEAFF.

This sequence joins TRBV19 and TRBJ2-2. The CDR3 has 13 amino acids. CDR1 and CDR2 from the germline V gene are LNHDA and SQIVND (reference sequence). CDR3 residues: CATTWLHTGELFF.

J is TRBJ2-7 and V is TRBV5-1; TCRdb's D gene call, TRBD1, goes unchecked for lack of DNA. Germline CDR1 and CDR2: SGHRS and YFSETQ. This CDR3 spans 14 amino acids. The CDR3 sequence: CASSDRGASYEQYF.

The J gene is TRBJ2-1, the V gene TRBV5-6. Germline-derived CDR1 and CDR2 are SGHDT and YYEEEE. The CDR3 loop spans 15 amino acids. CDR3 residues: CASSQDSYQLREQFF.

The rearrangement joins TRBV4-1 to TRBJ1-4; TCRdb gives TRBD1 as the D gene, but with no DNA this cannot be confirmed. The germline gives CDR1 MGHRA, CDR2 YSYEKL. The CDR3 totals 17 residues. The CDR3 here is CASSQGPPRGSTEKLFF.

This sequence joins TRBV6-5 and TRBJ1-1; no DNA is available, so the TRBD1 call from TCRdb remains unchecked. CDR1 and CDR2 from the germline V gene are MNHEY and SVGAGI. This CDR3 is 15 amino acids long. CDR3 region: CASSYSARGNTEAFF.

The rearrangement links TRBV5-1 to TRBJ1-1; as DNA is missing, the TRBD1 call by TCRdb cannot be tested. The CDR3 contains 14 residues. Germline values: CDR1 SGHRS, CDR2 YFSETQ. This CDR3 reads CASSPGRENTEAFF.

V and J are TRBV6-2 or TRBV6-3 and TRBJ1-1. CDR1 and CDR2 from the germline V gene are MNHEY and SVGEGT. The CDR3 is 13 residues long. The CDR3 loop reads CASSFGVILEAFF.

The CDR3 sequence: CSVARNTEAFF. J is TRBJ1-1 and V is TRBV29-1. The germline gives CDR1 SQVTM, CDR2 ANQGSEA. The length of the CDR3 is 11 residues.

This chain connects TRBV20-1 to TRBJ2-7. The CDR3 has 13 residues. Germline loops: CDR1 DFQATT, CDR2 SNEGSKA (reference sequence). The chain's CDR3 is CSARDSTEIEQYF.

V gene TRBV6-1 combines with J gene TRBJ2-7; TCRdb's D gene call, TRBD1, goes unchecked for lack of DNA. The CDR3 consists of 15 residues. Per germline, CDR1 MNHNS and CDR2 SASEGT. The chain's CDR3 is CASSERGGPSYEQYF.

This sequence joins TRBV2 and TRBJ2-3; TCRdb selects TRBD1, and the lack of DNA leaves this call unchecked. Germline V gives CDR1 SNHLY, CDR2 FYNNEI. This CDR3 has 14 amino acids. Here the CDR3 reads CASTPREGTDTQYF.